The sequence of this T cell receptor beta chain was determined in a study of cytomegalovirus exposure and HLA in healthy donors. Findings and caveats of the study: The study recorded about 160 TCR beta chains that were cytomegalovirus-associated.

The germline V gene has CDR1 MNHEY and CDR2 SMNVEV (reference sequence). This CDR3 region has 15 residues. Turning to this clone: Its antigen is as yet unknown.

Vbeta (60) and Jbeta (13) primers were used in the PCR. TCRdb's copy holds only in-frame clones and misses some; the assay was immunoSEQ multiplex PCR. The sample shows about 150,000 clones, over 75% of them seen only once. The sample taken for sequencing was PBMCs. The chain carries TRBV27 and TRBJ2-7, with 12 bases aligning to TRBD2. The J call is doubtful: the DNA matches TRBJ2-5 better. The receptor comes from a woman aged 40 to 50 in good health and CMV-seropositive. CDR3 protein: CASSFLAGGGETQYF. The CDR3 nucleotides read TGTGCCAGCAGTTTCCTAGCGGGAGGGGGGGAGACCCAGTACTTC.